The 3 T cell receptor beta chains below all came from one sample that was sequenced in a study of lymphopenia after photon versus proton radiotherapy. TCRdb's copy holds only in-frame clones and misses some; the assay was immunoSEQ multiplex PCR. This table holds 25,000 to 35,000 clones, 85% to 90% found once. This specimen was peripheral blood, taken from a patient treated with proton-based radiotherapy. These receptors all stem from a woman between 55 and 75 years old with cholangiocarcinoma. Some clones in this sample may be carry-over from other donors' samples.

The rearrangement joins TRBV27 to TRBJ2-2; D not resolved. Germline loops: CDR1 MNHEY, CDR2 SMNVEV (reference sequence). The CDR3 spans 14 residues. The V end lost 5 bases, the J end lost 5 bases, and 12 bases lay between the germline ends. The CDR3 DNA follows: TGTGCCAGCAGTATCCGACAAGTTACCGGGGAGCTGTTTTTT. Translated, it gives CASSIRQVTGELFF.

The genes are TRBV2 and TRBJ1-1, with D possibly matching TRBD1 (5 bases). The CDR3 has 16 residues. V gave up 7 bases and J gave up 2 bases, with 20 bases separating them. Germline lookup yields CDR1 SNHLY and CDR2 FYNNEI. The CDR3 DNA is TGTGCCAGCACCCCCCCGGGGGTTCGGGGTAACACTGAAGCTTTCTTT. This gives the protein CASTPPGVRGNTEAFF.

This chain connects TRBV7-2 to TRBJ1-3; D is uncertain. The germline CDR1 and CDR2 sequences are SGHTA and FQGNSA. Deletions cut 5 bases from V and 0 bases from J, with 20 bases between. This CDR3 has 18 amino acids. CDR3 DNA sequence: TGTGCCAGCAGCCGCTTCAGTGAGACGGCGAGCTCTGGAAACACCATATATTTT. It codes for CASSRFSETASSGNTIYF.